The source of this T cell receptor beta chain is a study of blood T cell repertoires in COVID-19. V was trimmed by 6 bases and J by 5 bases, leaving 10 bases between them. The CDR3 is made up of 11 amino acids. From germline, CDR1 is DFQATT and CDR2 SNEGSKA (reference sequence). Data came from immunoSEQ multiplex PCR; TCRdb stores just in-frame clones and leaves some out. The sample has some 270,000 clones, under 90% seen once. Sequences were obtained from PBMCs or T cells enriched from blood (not recorded which). This sequence was found in a woman aged 60 to 75 who had recovered from COVID-19. The chain is built from TRBV20-1 and TRBJ2-5; D not certain. CDR3 DNA: TGCAGTGCGCCATCTCAGGAGACCCAGTACTTC. Protein product: CSAPSQETQYF.